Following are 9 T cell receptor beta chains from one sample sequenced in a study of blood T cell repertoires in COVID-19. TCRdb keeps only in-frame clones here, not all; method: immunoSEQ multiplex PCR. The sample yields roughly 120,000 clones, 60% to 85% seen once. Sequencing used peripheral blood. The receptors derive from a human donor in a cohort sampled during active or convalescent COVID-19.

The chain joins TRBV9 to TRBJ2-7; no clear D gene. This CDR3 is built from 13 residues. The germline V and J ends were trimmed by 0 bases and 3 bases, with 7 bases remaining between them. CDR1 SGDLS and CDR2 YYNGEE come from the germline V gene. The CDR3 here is CASSVGANYEQYF. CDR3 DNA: TGTGCCAGCAGCGTAGGGGCTAACTACGAGCAGTACTTC.

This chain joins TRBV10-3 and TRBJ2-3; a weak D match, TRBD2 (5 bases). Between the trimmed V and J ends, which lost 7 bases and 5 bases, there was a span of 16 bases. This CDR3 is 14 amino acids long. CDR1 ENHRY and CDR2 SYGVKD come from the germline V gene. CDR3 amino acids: CAITRGGPEDTQYF. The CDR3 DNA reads TGTGCCATCACCCGGGGTGGCCCGGAAGATACGCAGTATTTT.

The CDR3 DNA follows: TGTGCCATCAGTGATCAAAAGGGGGCAGGTCCCCACGAGCAGTACTTC. It codes for CAISDQKGAGPHEQYF. J is TRBJ2-7 and V is TRBV10-3, with TRBD1 matching over 7 bases. The CDR3 consists of 16 residues. Per germline, CDR1 ENHRY and CDR2 SYGVKD. V lost 3 bases, J lost 5 bases, and 13 bases stayed unmatched.

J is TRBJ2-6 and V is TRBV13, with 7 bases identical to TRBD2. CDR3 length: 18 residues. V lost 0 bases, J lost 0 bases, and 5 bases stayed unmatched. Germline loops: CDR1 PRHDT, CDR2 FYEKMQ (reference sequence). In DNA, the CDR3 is TGTGCCAGCAGCTTAGGCCCCGGGGGGATCTCTGGGGCCAACGTCCTGACTTTC. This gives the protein CASSLGPGGISGANVLTF. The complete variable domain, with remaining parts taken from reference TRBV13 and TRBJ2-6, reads AAGVIQSPRHLIKEKRETATLKCYPIPRHDTVYWYQQGPGQDPQFLISFYEKMQSDKGSIPDRFSAQQFSDYHSELNMSSLELGDSALYFCASSLGPGGISGANVLTFGAGSRLTVL.

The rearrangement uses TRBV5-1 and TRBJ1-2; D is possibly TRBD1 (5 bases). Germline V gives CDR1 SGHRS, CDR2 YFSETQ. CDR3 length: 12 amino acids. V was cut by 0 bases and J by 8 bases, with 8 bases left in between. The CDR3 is CASSLAGWGYTF. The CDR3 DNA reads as TGCGCCAGCAGCTTGGCAGGGTGGGGCTACACCTTC.

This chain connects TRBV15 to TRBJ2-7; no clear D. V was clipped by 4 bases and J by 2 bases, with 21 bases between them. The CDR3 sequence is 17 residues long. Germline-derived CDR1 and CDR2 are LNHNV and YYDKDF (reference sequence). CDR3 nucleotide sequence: TGTGCCACCAGCAAACTGGAAAGGAGACGAAAACCCTACGAGCAGTACTTC. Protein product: CATSKLERRRKPYEQYF.

In DNA form, the CDR3 reads TGTGCCAGCAGTCGACAGGGGGCGATTGATACGCAGTATTTT. Protein sequence: CASSRQGAIDTQYF. This chain connects TRBV2 to TRBJ2-3, with TRBD1 matching over 10 bases. Germline CDR1 reads SNHLY; CDR2 reads FYNNEI. The ends lost 5 bases at V and 6 bases at J; junction bases unmatched: 5. The CDR3 runs 14 residues. Combining the CDR3 with reference TRBV2 and TRBJ2-3 gives the whole variable domain EPEVTQTPSHQVTQMGQEVILRCVPISNHLYFYWYRQILGQKVEFLVSFYNNEISEKSEIFDDQFSVERPDGSNFTLKIRSTKLEDSAMYFCASSRQGAIDTQYFGPGTRLTVL.

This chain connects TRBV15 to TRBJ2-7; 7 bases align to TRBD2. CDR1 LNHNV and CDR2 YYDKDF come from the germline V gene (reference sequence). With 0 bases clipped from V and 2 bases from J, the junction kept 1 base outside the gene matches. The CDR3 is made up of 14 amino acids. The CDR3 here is CATSREAGPYEQYF. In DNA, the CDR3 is TGTGCCACCAGCAGAGAAGCGGGACCCTACGAGCAGTACTTC.

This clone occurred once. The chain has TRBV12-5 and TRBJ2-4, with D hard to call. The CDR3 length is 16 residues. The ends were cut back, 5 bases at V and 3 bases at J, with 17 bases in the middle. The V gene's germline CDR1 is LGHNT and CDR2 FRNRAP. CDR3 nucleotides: TGTGCTAGTGGTAACTACAAATCAACGGGCAAAAACATTCAGTACTTC. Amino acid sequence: CASGNYKSTGKNIQYF. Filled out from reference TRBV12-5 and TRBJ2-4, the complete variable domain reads DARVTQTPRHKVTEMGQEVTMRCQPILGHNTVFWYRQTMMQGLELLAYFRNRAPLDDSGMPKDRFSAEMPDATLATLKIQPSEPRDSAVYFCASGNYKSTGKNIQYFGAGTRLSVL.